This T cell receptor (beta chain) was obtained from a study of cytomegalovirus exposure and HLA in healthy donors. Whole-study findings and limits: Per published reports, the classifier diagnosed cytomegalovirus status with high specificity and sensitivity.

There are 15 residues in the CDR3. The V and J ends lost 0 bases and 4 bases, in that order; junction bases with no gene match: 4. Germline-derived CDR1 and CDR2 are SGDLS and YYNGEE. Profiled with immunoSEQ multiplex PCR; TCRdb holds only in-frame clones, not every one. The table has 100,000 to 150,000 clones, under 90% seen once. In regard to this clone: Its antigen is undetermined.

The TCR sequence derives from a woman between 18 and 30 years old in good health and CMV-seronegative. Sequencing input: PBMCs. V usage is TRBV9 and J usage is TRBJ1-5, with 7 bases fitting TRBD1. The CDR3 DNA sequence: TGTGCCAGCAGCGTAGATGGGACAGCTAATCAGCCCCAGCATTTT. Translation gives CASSVDGTANQPQHF.